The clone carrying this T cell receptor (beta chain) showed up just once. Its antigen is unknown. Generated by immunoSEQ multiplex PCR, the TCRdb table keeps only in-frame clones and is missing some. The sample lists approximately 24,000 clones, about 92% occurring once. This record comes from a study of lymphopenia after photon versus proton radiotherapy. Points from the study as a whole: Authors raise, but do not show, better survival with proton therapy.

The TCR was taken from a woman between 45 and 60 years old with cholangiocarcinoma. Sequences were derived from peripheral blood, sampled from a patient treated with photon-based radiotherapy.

CDR3 bases: TGCAGCGTCCAGGGTCTCTGGGGCTACACCTTC. Its translation is CSVQGLWGYTF. This chain uses TRBV29-1 with TRBJ1-2, with a weak D call TRBD1 (5 bases). Germline V lookup: CDR1 SQVTM, CDR2 ANQGSEA. The CDR3 is 11 residues long. V lost 6 bases and J lost 8, with 13 bases in between.